This T cell receptor beta chain was identified during a study of shared clonotypes between healthy human individuals. Broader study findings: Sequencing depth was expected to affect clonotype sharing among donors.

Concerning this clone itself: The antigen is unknown.

Assay used: immunoSEQ multiplex PCR; TCRdb lists only in-frame clones, some missing. The profile shows hundreds of thousands of clones, 74% of them singletons. The material sequenced was memory CD4+ T cells sorted from blood. Subset noted: CD45RA-negative fraction. This TCR was recovered from a woman aged 25 to 45 in good health.

Here the CDR3 DNA reads TGTGCCAGTAGTATAGGAGGGGGCCGCAATCAGCCCCAGCATTTT. This codes for CASSIGGGRNQPQHF. The chain has TRBV19 and TRBJ1-5; 7 bases match TRBD1. Germline V CDR1 and CDR2: LNHDA, SQIVND (reference sequence). The CDR3 length is 15 residues. Trimming at V came to 1 base and at J to 2 bases, leaving 2 bases not matched to a gene.